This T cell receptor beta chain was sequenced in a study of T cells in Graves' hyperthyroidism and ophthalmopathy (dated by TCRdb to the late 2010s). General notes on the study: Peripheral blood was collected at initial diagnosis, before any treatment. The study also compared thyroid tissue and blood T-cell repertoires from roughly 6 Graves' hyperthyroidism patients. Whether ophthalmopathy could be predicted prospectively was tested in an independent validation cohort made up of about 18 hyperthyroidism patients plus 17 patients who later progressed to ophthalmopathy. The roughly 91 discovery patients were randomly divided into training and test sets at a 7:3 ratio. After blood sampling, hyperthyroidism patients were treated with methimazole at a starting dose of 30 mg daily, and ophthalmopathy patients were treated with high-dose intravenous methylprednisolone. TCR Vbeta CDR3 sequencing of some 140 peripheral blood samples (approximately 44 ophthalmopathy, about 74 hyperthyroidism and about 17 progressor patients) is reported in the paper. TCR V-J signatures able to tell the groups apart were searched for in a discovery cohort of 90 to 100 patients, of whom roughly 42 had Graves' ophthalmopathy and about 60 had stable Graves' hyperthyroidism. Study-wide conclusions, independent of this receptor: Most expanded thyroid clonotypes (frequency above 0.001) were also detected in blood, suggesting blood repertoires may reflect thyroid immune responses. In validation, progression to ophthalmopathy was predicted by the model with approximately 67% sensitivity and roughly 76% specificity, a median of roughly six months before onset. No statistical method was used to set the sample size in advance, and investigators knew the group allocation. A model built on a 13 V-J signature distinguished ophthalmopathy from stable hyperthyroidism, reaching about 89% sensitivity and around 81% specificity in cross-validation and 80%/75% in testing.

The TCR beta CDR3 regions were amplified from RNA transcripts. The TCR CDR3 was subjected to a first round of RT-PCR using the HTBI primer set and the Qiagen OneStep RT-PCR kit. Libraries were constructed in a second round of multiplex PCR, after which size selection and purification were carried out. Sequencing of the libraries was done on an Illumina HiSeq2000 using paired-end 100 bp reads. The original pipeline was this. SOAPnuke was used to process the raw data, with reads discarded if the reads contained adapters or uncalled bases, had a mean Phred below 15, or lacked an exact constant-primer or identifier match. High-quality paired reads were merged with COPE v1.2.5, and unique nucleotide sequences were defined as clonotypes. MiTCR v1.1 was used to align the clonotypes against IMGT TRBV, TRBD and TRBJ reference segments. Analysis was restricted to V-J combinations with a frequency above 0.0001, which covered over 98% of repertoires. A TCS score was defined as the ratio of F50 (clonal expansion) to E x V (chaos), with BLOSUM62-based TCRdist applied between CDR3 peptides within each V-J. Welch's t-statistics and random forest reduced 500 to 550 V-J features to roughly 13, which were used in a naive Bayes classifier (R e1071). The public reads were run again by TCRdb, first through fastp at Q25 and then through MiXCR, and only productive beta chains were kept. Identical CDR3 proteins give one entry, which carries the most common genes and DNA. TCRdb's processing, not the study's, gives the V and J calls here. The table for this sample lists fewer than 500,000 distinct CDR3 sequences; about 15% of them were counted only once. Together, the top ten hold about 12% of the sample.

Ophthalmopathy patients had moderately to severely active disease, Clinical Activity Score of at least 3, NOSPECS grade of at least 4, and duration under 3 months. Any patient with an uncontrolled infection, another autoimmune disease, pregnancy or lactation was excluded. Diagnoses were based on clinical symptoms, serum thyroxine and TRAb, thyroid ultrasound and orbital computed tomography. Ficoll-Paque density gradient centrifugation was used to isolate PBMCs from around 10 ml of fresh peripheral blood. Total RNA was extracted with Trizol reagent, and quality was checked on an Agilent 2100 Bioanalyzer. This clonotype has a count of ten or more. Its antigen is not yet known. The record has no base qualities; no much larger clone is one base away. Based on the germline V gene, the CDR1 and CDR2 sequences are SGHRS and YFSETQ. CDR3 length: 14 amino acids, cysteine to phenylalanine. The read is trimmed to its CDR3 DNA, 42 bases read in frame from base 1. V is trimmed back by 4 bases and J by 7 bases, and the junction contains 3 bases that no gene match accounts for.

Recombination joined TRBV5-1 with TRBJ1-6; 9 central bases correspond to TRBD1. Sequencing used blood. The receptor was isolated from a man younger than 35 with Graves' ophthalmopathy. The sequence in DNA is TGCGCCAGCAGCAACGGACAGGGGAATTCACCCCTCCACTTT. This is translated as CASSNGQGNSPLHF.